This is a list of T cell receptor beta chains from one sample in a study of blood T cell repertoires in COVID-19. Produced via immunoSEQ multiplex PCR; TCRdb's table is partial and in-frame only. The sample gives under 400,000 clones, approximately 86% of which show up once; about 4.2% is in the top ten. Sequencing input: PBMCs or T cells enriched from blood (not recorded which). The receptor set was obtained from a woman aged 35 to 49 with acute COVID-19. The CDR3 runs from the conserved cysteine through the conserved F or W. The D gene is left open where the match is weak. Only some rows state a clone size, as once, few, many or a class for expanded clones.

j_gene: TRBJ1-6
d_gene: TRBD1
abundance: -
v_gene: TRBV9
CDR3nt: TGTGCCAGCAGCAAGGGACAGGGTTATTCACCCCTCCACTTT
CDR3aa: CASSKGQGYSPLHF

j_gene: TRBJ1-1
d_gene: TRBD1
abundance: -
v_gene: TRBV18
CDR3nt: TGTGCCAGCTCACCAAGGGGGCACACTGAAGCTTTCTTT
CDR3aa: CASSPRGHTEAFF

j_gene: TRBJ1-4
d_gene: -
abundance: -
v_gene: TRBV7-9
CDR3nt: TGTGCCAGCAGCTTCCGCAGGGGCGGTAATGAAAAACTGTTTTTT
CDR3aa: CASSFRRGGNEKLFF

j_gene: TRBJ2-5
d_gene: -
abundance: -
v_gene: TRBV6-5
CDR3nt: TGTGCCAGCCGGGGGTTTGGGAGGGAGACCCAGTACTTC
CDR3aa: CASRGFGRETQYF

j_gene: TRBJ1-2
d_gene: -
abundance: -
v_gene: TRBV27
CDR3nt: TGTGCCAGCAGTCTCTCCGCCTCGGGACACGGTGACTATGGCTACACCTTC
CDR3aa: CASSLSASGHGDYGYTF

j_gene: TRBJ2-2
d_gene: TRBD2
abundance: -
v_gene: TRBV4-1
CDR3nt: TGCGCCAGCAGCCAAATGGGACTAGCGGGAGATACCGGGGAGCTGTTTTTT
CDR3aa: CASSQMGLAGDTGELFF

j_gene: TRBJ1-1
d_gene: -
abundance: once
v_gene: TRBV12-3/TRBV12-4
CDR3nt: TGTGCCAGCGAATTGAACTCCGCCCGTGAAGCTTTCTTT
CDR3aa: CASELNSAREAFF

j_gene: TRBJ1-1
d_gene: TRBD1
abundance: -
v_gene: TRBV29-1
CDR3nt: TGCAGCGTTGGTCAGGGGGCTACGGGCACTGAAGCTTTCTTT
CDR3aa: CSVGQGATGTEAFF

j_gene: TRBJ1-2
d_gene: -
abundance: -
v_gene: TRBV12-2
CDR3nt: TGTGCAAGTCGCCTTACAGGGGTCCTATTCTGTAACTATGGCTACACCTTC
CDR3aa: CASRLTGVLFCNYGYTF

j_gene: TRBJ1-1
d_gene: TRBD1
abundance: -
v_gene: TRBV11-3
CDR3nt: TGTGCCAGCAGCCTTCACGGGACAGGGGACACTGAAGCTTTCTTT
CDR3aa: CASSLHGTGDTEAFF

j_gene: TRBJ1-2
d_gene: TRBD1
abundance: -
v_gene: TRBV29-1
CDR3nt: TGCAGCGTTGAAGTCTTAAGGACAGGGGGGATCTATGGCTACACCTTC
CDR3aa: CSVEVLRTGGIYGYTF

j_gene: TRBJ2-4
d_gene: TRBD1
abundance: -
v_gene: TRBV2
CDR3nt: TGTGCCAGCAGTGAAGCGCGGACAGGGCCCAAAAACATTCAGTACTTC
CDR3aa: CASSEARTGPKNIQYF

j_gene: TRBJ1-1
d_gene: -
abundance: -
v_gene: TRBV6-6
CDR3nt: TGTGCCAGCAGGGACCAGGAGGTTTCCACTGAAGCTTTCTTT
CDR3aa: CASRDQEVSTEAFF

j_gene: TRBJ2-7
d_gene: TRBD1
abundance: -
v_gene: TRBV5-3
CDR3nt: TGTGCCAGAAGGCCGACAGGGGGTCCCTACGAGCAGTACTTC
CDR3aa: CARRPTGGPYEQYF

j_gene: TRBJ1-5
d_gene: -
abundance: few
v_gene: TRBV6-5
CDR3nt: TGTGCCAGCTCTCAATACGGGGGGGGTAGTCAGCCCCAGCATTTT
CDR3aa: CASSQYGGGSQPQHF

j_gene: TRBJ2-2
d_gene: TRBD1
abundance: -
v_gene: TRBV6-6
CDR3nt: TGTGCCGTCGGACAGGGGGCGACCGGGGAGCTGTTTTTT
CDR3aa: CAVGQGATGELFF

j_gene: TRBJ1-5
d_gene: -
abundance: -
v_gene: TRBV6-2/TRBV6-3
CDR3nt: TGTGCCAGCAGTACAGCCGGGACAATGACTGTCGGCAATCAGCCCCAGCATTTT
CDR3aa: CASSTAGTMTVGNQPQHF

j_gene: TRBJ1-2
d_gene: -
abundance: -
v_gene: TRBV3-1/TRBV3-2
CDR3nt: TGTGCCAGCAGCCCAGTGGGGACTACCGGTGGCTACACCTTC
CDR3aa: CASSPVGTTGGYTF

j_gene: TRBJ2-1
d_gene: -
abundance: -
v_gene: TRBV9
CDR3nt: TGTGCCAGCAGCTCGACCAAACAGGGTAGGTACAATGAGCAGTTCTTC
CDR3aa: CASSSTKQGRYNEQFF

j_gene: TRBJ2-2
d_gene: TRBD1
abundance: -
v_gene: TRBV5-1
CDR3nt: TGCGCCAGCAGCCTAGGACAGGGGGCCGGGGAGCTGTTTTTT
CDR3aa: CASSLGQGAGELFF

j_gene: TRBJ1-4
d_gene: TRBD1
abundance: -
v_gene: TRBV6-5
CDR3nt: TGTGCCAGCAGTAGGGGACAGGGGGCATCGAAACTGTTTTTT
CDR3aa: CASSRGQGASKLFF

j_gene: TRBJ2-1
d_gene: TRBD2
abundance: -
v_gene: TRBV7-9
CDR3nt: TGTGCCAGCAGCCTTAGCGGGAGTGGGTATGAGCAGTTCTTC
CDR3aa: CASSLSGSGYEQFF

j_gene: TRBJ1-3
d_gene: -
abundance: once
v_gene: TRBV7-2
CDR3nt: TGTGCCAGCAGCCCCCGGACTTCGGGAAACACCATATATTTT
CDR3aa: CASSPRTSGNTIYF

j_gene: TRBJ2-4
d_gene: -
abundance: -
v_gene: TRBV21-1
CDR3nt: TGTGCCAGCAGCAATGGGGCGGAGGACAAGTGGGGACTAGCGGGAGGTGGGGCCAAAAACATTCAGTACTTC
CDR3aa: CASSNGAEDKWGLAGGGAKNIQYF

j_gene: TRBJ2-3
d_gene: -
abundance: -
v_gene: TRBV10-3
CDR3nt: TGTGCCATCAGTGTACCCGGTACAGATACGCAGTATTTT
CDR3aa: CAISVPGTDTQYF

j_gene: TRBJ2-7
d_gene: TRBD1
abundance: -
v_gene: TRBV11-1
CDR3nt: TGTGCCAGCAGGCACACAGGGGAAACCCACGAGCAGTACTTC
CDR3aa: CASRHTGETHEQYF

j_gene: TRBJ1-5
d_gene: -
abundance: once
v_gene: TRBV18
CDR3nt: TGTGCCAGCTCACCGGCGGGGAGGGCCCCCGTTGGTGGTAATCAGCCCCAGCATTTT
CDR3aa: CASSPAGRAPVGGNQPQHF

j_gene: TRBJ1-6
d_gene: -
abundance: -
v_gene: TRBV7-2
CDR3nt: TGTGCCAGCAGCTTAGCGGAGGGGTATTATAATTCACCCCTCCACTTT
CDR3aa: CASSLAEGYYNSPLHF

j_gene: TRBJ1-5
d_gene: TRBD1
abundance: -
v_gene: TRBV6-5
CDR3nt: TGTGCCAGCAGTTCCAGGACAGGGACTAATCAGCCCCAGCATTTT
CDR3aa: CASSSRTGTNQPQHF

j_gene: TRBJ2-7
d_gene: -
abundance: -
v_gene: TRBV7-6
CDR3nt: TGTGCCAGCAGCCCACCCCCACAGGGTGACGAGCAGTACTTC
CDR3aa: CASSPPPQGDEQYF

j_gene: TRBJ2-5
d_gene: TRBD1
abundance: -
v_gene: TRBV29-1
CDR3nt: TGCAGCGCCGGACGACAGGGGGAGACCCAGTACTTC
CDR3aa: CSAGRQGETQYF

j_gene: TRBJ2-2
d_gene: TRBD1
abundance: few
v_gene: TRBV7-3
CDR3nt: TGTGCCAGCGGCTTGGGACAGGGGACCGGGGAGCTGTTTTTT
CDR3aa: CASGLGQGTGELFF

j_gene: TRBJ1-5
d_gene: -
abundance: -
v_gene: TRBV18
CDR3nt: TGTGCCAGCTCACCACCGATCCCGAGTAGTTGGCCCCAGCATTTT
CDR3aa: CASSPPIPSSWPQHF

j_gene: TRBJ1-4
d_gene: -
abundance: -
v_gene: TRBV12-3/TRBV12-4
CDR3nt: TGTGCCAGCAGGGGGCGGGAAAAACTGTTTTTT
CDR3aa: CASRGREKLFF

j_gene: TRBJ1-2
d_gene: -
abundance: -
v_gene: TRBV4-1
CDR3nt: TGCGCCAGCAGCCAAGAAACATACTATGGCTACACCTTC
CDR3aa: CASSQETYYGYTF

j_gene: TRBJ2-7
d_gene: TRBD2
abundance: -
v_gene: TRBV18
CDR3nt: TGTGCCAGCTCACGCGGGACTAGCGGTACCTACGAGCAGTACTTC
CDR3aa: CASSRGTSGTYEQYF

j_gene: TRBJ1-4
d_gene: -
abundance: -
v_gene: TRBV18
CDR3nt: TGTGCCAGCTCACGGACGCAGGGTCCTAATGAAAAACTGTTTTTT
CDR3aa: CASSRTQGPNEKLFF

j_gene: TRBJ2-7
d_gene: TRBD2
abundance: -
v_gene: TRBV13
CDR3nt: TGTGCCAGCAGCCACGGACTAGCGGGAGAGTATTACGAGCAGTACTTC
CDR3aa: CASSHGLAGEYYEQYF

j_gene: TRBJ2-4
d_gene: TRBD2
abundance: -
v_gene: TRBV5-1
CDR3nt: TGCGCCAGCAGCTCTACGGGACTAGCGGATAGGGACATTCAGTACTTC
CDR3aa: CASSSTGLADRDIQYF

j_gene: TRBJ2-7
d_gene: -
abundance: -
v_gene: TRBV11-3
CDR3nt: TGTGCCAGCAGCTTAGGTCAGGGCCCCCAGTACTTC
CDR3aa: CASSLGQGPQYF

j_gene: TRBJ1-2
d_gene: -
abundance: -
v_gene: TRBV11-1
CDR3nt: TGTGCCAGCAGCTTAGACGGGGGGCCAGACTATGGCTACACCTTC
CDR3aa: CASSLDGGPDYGYTF

j_gene: TRBJ2-7
d_gene: TRBD2
abundance: -
v_gene: TRBV3-1/TRBV3-2
CDR3nt: TGTGCCAGCAGCCAAGGTGCAGCGGGGACCTACGAGCAGTACTTC
CDR3aa: CASSQGAAGTYEQYF

j_gene: TRBJ2-7
d_gene: -
abundance: -
v_gene: TRBV18
CDR3nt: TGTGCCAGCTCACCACCGGGGGCCCACGAGCAGTACTTC
CDR3aa: CASSPPGAHEQYF

j_gene: TRBJ1-2
d_gene: -
abundance: -
v_gene: TRBV7-9
CDR3nt: TGTGCCAGCACAGGGGATTTGGCAACCTATGGCTACACCTTC
CDR3aa: CASTGDLATYGYTF

j_gene: TRBJ1-3
d_gene: -
abundance: once
v_gene: TRBV4-1
CDR3nt: TGCGCCAGCAGCCAAGCCCAGGGGAACACCATATATTTT
CDR3aa: CASSQAQGNTIYF

j_gene: TRBJ1-5
d_gene: -
abundance: -
v_gene: TRBV28
CDR3nt: TGTGCCAGCAGTTTATCTAGACAGCCCCAGCATTTT
CDR3aa: CASSLSRQPQHF

j_gene: TRBJ1-6
d_gene: -
abundance: -
v_gene: TRBV28
CDR3nt: TGTGCCAGCAGTTTCGCGTTCGGGAGGGGAAATTCACCCCTCCACTTT
CDR3aa: CASSFAFGRGNSPLHF

j_gene: TRBJ2-5
d_gene: -
abundance: -
v_gene: TRBV5-5
CDR3nt: TGTGCCAGCAGCTATATGCCCCTAAACACAGGAGCGGAGACCCAGTACTTC
CDR3aa: CASSYMPLNTGAETQYF

j_gene: TRBJ2-5
d_gene: TRBD1
abundance: -
v_gene: TRBV5-1
CDR3nt: TGCGCCAGCAGCATATCGGGACAGGGATCTGGAGAGACCCAGTACTTC
CDR3aa: CASSISGQGSGETQYF

j_gene: TRBJ2-5
d_gene: TRBD2
abundance: -
v_gene: TRBV2
CDR3nt: TGTGCCGTTCAGCGGGGGTTAGGAGAGACCCAGTACTTC
CDR3aa: CAVQRGLGETQYF

j_gene: TRBJ2-2
d_gene: -
abundance: -
v_gene: TRBV7-6
CDR3nt: TGTGCCAGCAGTCCAGACAGTCGCGCCACCGGGGAGCTGTTTTTT
CDR3aa: CASSPDSRATGELFF

j_gene: TRBJ2-5
d_gene: TRBD2
abundance: -
v_gene: TRBV2
CDR3nt: TGCGCCGCCGGGGGGGCGACCCAGTACTTC
CDR3aa: CAAGGATQYF

j_gene: TRBJ1-2
d_gene: -
abundance: once
v_gene: TRBV12-5
CDR3nt: TGTGCTAGTGCCCTGGGGTGGGGCCCCGGCTATGGCTACACCTTC
CDR3aa: CASALGWGPGYGYTF

j_gene: TRBJ2-3
d_gene: -
abundance: -
v_gene: TRBV28
CDR3nt: TGTGCCAGCAGCCCCCCCAGACTAGTTTCGATTACAGATACGCAGTATTTT
CDR3aa: CASSPPRLVSITDTQYF

j_gene: TRBJ1-5
d_gene: TRBD1
abundance: -
v_gene: TRBV10-3
CDR3nt: TGTGCCACGACAGGGGATAGCAATCAGCCCCAGCATTTT
CDR3aa: CATTGDSNQPQHF

j_gene: TRBJ2-5
d_gene: TRBD1
abundance: once
v_gene: TRBV2
CDR3nt: TGTGCCAGCAGTGGAGGACAGGGGAAGACCCAGTACTTC
CDR3aa: CASSGGQGKTQYF

j_gene: TRBJ2-5
d_gene: -
abundance: -
v_gene: TRBV7-8
CDR3nt: TGTGCCAGCAGCGCACGCAAACAGATGATTCAAGAGACCCAGTACTTC
CDR3aa: CASSARKQMIQETQYF

j_gene: TRBJ1-4
d_gene: TRBD1
abundance: -
v_gene: TRBV18
CDR3nt: TGTGCCAGCTCACCTGAACAGGGGCTATATGAAAAACTGTTTTTT
CDR3aa: CASSPEQGLYEKLFF

j_gene: TRBJ1-4
d_gene: -
abundance: -
v_gene: TRBV7-2
CDR3nt: TGTGCCAGCAGCCGGGTGGGTAACTTGGAGGAAAAACTGTTTTTT
CDR3aa: CASSRVGNLEEKLFF

j_gene: TRBJ2-1
d_gene: TRBD2
abundance: -
v_gene: TRBV19
CDR3nt: TGTGCCAGCGGCTTGAGCGGGGGGGCTGGCTACAATGAGCAGTTCTTC
CDR3aa: CASGLSGGAGYNEQFF